Listed below are T cell receptor beta chains from one sample, sequenced in a study of T-cell memory formation after mild COVID-19. MiXCR was run by TCRdb on the 5' RACE reads, yielding one entry per CDR3 protein. In the table there are roughly 260,000 distinct CDR3 sequences, about 17% of which are singletons. The sequencing sample was made of PBMCs or a T cell subset sorted from them (not recorded which). Receptors originate from a man between 18 and 35 years old who had mild COVID-19 (a few samples of this study predate the infection). Cell type and time point are not known. Each CDR3 is given with its conserved first and last residue. D genes are given only for firm matches. Clone size is shown for a subset of rows, as once, few, many or a class of expanded clone.

size: few
D: TRBD1
V: TRBV7-8
length: 14
J: TRBJ1-1
DNA: TGTGCCAGCAGCCCGAGGCGGGACAGCACTGAAGCTTTCTTT
CDR3: CASSPRRDSTEAFF

size: few
D: NA
V: TRBV9
length: 13
J: TRBJ2-1
DNA: TGTGCCAGCAGCGTAAACACAGGGAATGAGCAGTTCTTC
CDR3: CASSVNTGNEQFF

size: NA
D: NA
V: TRBV6-5
length: 14
J: TRBJ1-1
DNA: TGTGCCAGCAGTTACGCCGAGGGGTCGACTGAAGCTTTCTTT
CDR3: CASSYAEGSTEAFF

size: NA
D: NA
V: TRBV20-1
length: 13
J: TRBJ1-1
DNA: TGCAGTGCTAGAGAAGGTATATTAACTGAAGCTTTCTTT
CDR3: CSAREGILTEAFF

size: few
D: NA
V: TRBV5-1
length: 14
J: TRBJ1-1
DNA: TGCGCCAGCAGCTTGTTGGCAGAGAACACTGAAGCTTTCTTT
CDR3: CASSLLAENTEAFF

size: few
D: TRBD1
V: TRBV7-2
length: 14
J: TRBJ1-2
DNA: TGTGCCAGCAGCCCGATCCGGGACAGCTATGGCTACACCTTC
CDR3: CASSPIRDSYGYTF

size: few
D: NA
V: TRBV4-3
length: 14
J: TRBJ1-2
DNA: TGCGCCAGCAGCCCCTCTCAACAGGCCTATGGCTACACCTTC
CDR3: CASSPSQQAYGYTF

size: NA
D: NA
V: TRBV20-1
length: 15
J: TRBJ2-1
DNA: TGCAGTGCTAGTGATAGAGCAGGGTGGAGCAATGAGCAGTTCTTC
CDR3: CSASDRAGWSNEQFF

size: NA
D: NA
V: TRBV2
length: 15
J: TRBJ2-7
DNA: TGTGCCAGCAGACGGGGCTCACCGGTCCTATCCGAGCAGTACTTC
CDR3: CASRRGSPVLSEQYF

size: many
D: NA
V: TRBV7-3
length: 13
J: TRBJ2-1
DNA: TGTGCCAGCAGCCCCGGGACCTACAATGAGCAGTTCTTC
CDR3: CASSPGTYNEQFF

size: NA
D: TRBD2
V: TRBV11-2
length: 20
J: TRBJ2-6
DNA: TGTGCCAGCAGCTTCGGACGACTAGCGGGAATCTCCTCTGGGGCCAACGTCCTGACTTTC
CDR3: CASSFGRLAGISSGANVLTF

size: NA
D: TRBD2
V: TRBV12-3/TRBV12-4
length: 14
J: TRBJ2-5
DNA: TGTGCCAGCAGTCGACTAGCGCTCCAAGAGACCCAGTACTTC
CDR3: CASSRLALQETQYF

size: NA
D: TRBD1
V: TRBV5-5
length: 14
J: TRBJ1-1
DNA: TGTGCCAGCAGCCCGGGACAGGGAGAAGCTGAAGCTTTCTTT
CDR3: CASSPGQGEAEAFF

size: few
D: TRBD2
V: TRBV5-1
length: 15
J: TRBJ2-7
DNA: TGCGCCAGCAGCCCCGGGACTATCAGATCCTACGAGCAGTACTTC
CDR3: CASSPGTIRSYEQYF

size: NA
D: NA
V: TRBV6-5
length: 14
J: TRBJ2-5
DNA: TGTGCCAGCAGGGACGTACATGCCGCAGAGACCCAGTACTTC
CDR3: CASRDVHAAETQYF

size: NA
D: NA
V: TRBV7-3
length: 13
J: TRBJ2-1
DNA: TGTGCCAGCAGCCAACGGTCGGGGACAGAGCAGTTCTTC
CDR3: CASSQRSGTEQFF

size: NA
D: TRBD1
V: TRBV2
length: 15
J: TRBJ1-6
DNA: TGTGCCAGCAGAACTGACAGGGTGGATAATTCACCCCTCCACTTT
CDR3: CASRTDRVDNSPLHF

size: few
D: NA
V: TRBV12-3/TRBV12-4
length: 13
J: TRBJ1-1
DNA: TGTGCCAGCAGTTTCGCCGGGAACACTGAAGCTTTCTTT
CDR3: CASSFAGNTEAFF

size: few
D: TRBD1
V: TRBV2
length: 13
J: TRBJ1-6
DNA: TGTGCCAGAGGGACAGGGGGCAACTCACCCCTCCACTTT
CDR3: CARGTGGNSPLHF

size: NA
D: NA
V: TRBV5-6
length: 15
J: TRBJ2-5
DNA: TGTGCCAGCAGCTTGGCGGGGTGGGGCGATCAGACCCAGTACTTC
CDR3: CASSLAGWGDQTQYF

size: NA
D: NA
V: TRBV6-2/TRBV6-3
length: 13
J: TRBJ1-2
DNA: TGTGCCAGCAACCGAAATCTCGGGGATGGCTACACCTTC
CDR3: CASNRNLGDGYTF

size: NA
D: NA
V: TRBV11-1
length: 14
J: TRBJ2-1
DNA: TGTGCCAGCAGCCGGGACCTTACCCCGAATGAGCAGTTCTTC
CDR3: CASSRDLTPNEQFF

size: NA
D: NA
V: TRBV5-1
length: 16
J: TRBJ1-1
DNA: TGCGCCAGCAGCCCCACGGTAGGAGGGGCGGACACTGAAGCTTTCTTT
CDR3: CASSPTVGGADTEAFF

size: NA
D: NA
V: TRBV23-1
length: 13
J: TRBJ1-1
DNA: TGCGCCAGCAGTCATAAAGAGAACACTGAAGCTTTCTTT
CDR3: CASSHKENTEAFF

size: few
D: NA
V: TRBV3-1
length: 16
J: TRBJ1-1
DNA: TGTGCCAGCAGCCTCGGCGGGGCACGGGGGAACACTGAAGCTTTCTTT
CDR3: CASSLGGARGNTEAFF

size: few
D: NA
V: TRBV7-9
length: 16
J: TRBJ2-1
DNA: TGTGCCAGCCCCCTTTCCCGGGGAGCATCCTACAATGAGCAGTTCTTC
CDR3: CASPLSRGASYNEQFF

size: many
D: TRBD1
V: TRBV10-2
length: 14
J: TRBJ1-6
DNA: TGCGCCAGCAGCCGACAGGGAATTAATTCACCCCTCCACTTT
CDR3: CASSRQGINSPLHF

size: NA
D: NA
V: TRBV11-2
length: 14
J: TRBJ2-2
DNA: TGTGCCAGCAGCTTACGACTGGAGACCGGGGAGCTGTTTTTT
CDR3: CASSLRLETGELFF

size: NA
D: NA
V: TRBV6-1
length: 11
J: TRBJ1-5
DNA: TGTGCCACCAGAGAGAATCAGCCCCAGCATTTT
CDR3: CATRENQPQHF

size: few
D: NA
V: TRBV7-2
length: 14
J: TRBJ1-2
DNA: TGTGCCAGCAGTTCTCGGCCGGAGGGTAATGGCTACACCTTC
CDR3: CASSSRPEGNGYTF

size: few
D: NA
V: TRBV5-1
length: 18
J: TRBJ1-2
DNA: TGCGCCAGCAGCTTGGCTAAGGGCACCGGGAGGGCTAACTATGGCTACACCTTC
CDR3: CASSLAKGTGRANYGYTF

size: many
D: TRBD1
V: TRBV5-1
length: 15
J: TRBJ2-1
DNA: TGCGCCAGCAGCTTGGCCGGGGGACAGGGGGCCGGGCAGTTCTTC
CDR3: CASSLAGGQGAGQFF

size: few
D: NA
V: TRBV14
length: 15
J: TRBJ1-2
DNA: TGTGCCAGCAGCCAAGCGCACAATAGTCCCTATGGCTACACCTTC
CDR3: CASSQAHNSPYGYTF

size: few
D: NA
V: TRBV5-1
length: 15
J: TRBJ1-3
DNA: TGCGCCAGCAGCCCGACGGACCCGCCTGGAAACACCATATATTTT
CDR3: CASSPTDPPGNTIYF

size: many
D: NA
V: TRBV20-1
length: 14
J: TRBJ2-3
DNA: TGCAGTGCTAGAACTCTAGGATTAGAAGATACGCAGTATTTT
CDR3: CSARTLGLEDTQYF

size: few
D: NA
V: TRBV5-1
length: 18
J: TRBJ2-1
DNA: TGCGCCAGCAGCTTGGCCGATGGGGAGGCGTGGAAATACAATGAGCAGTTCTTC
CDR3: CASSLADGEAWKYNEQFF

size: few
D: TRBD1
V: TRBV6-2/TRBV6-3
length: 14
J: TRBJ1-1
DNA: TGTGCCAGCAGTTACAGGGGGCTGAACACTGAAGCTTTCTTT
CDR3: CASSYRGLNTEAFF

size: NA
D: TRBD1
V: TRBV24-1
length: 16
J: TRBJ2-5
DNA: TGTGCCACCAGTGACCCTCTACAGGGGGCAGGAGAGACCCAGTACTTC
CDR3: CATSDPLQGAGETQYF

size: NA
D: TRBD2
V: TRBV6-2/TRBV6-3
length: 15
J: TRBJ2-3
DNA: TGTGCCAGCAGTTCACCTAGCGGGGGAACAGATACGCAGTATTTT
CDR3: CASSSPSGGTDTQYF

size: NA
D: NA
V: TRBV6-5
length: 17
J: TRBJ2-3
DNA: TGTGCCAGCAGTCCCTCGTTTGGGGGCTCCCGCACAGATACGCAGTATTTT
CDR3: CASSPSFGGSRTDTQYF

size: few
D: NA
V: TRBV6-5
length: 13
J: TRBJ1-1
DNA: TGTGCCAGCAGCTTAGTTTCGGGTACTGAAGCTTTCTTT
CDR3: CASSLVSGTEAFF

size: NA
D: NA
V: TRBV11-2
length: 11
J: TRBJ1-4
DNA: TGTGCCAGCCGCTTTGGTGAGAAACTGTTTTTT
CDR3: CASRFGEKLFF

size: few
D: NA
V: TRBV5-1
length: 15
J: TRBJ2-7
DNA: TGCGCCAGCAGCTTGATCAGCGGGACACCCTACGAGCAGTACTTC
CDR3: CASSLISGTPYEQYF

size: NA
D: NA
V: TRBV7-2
length: 13
J: TRBJ2-3
DNA: TGTGCCAGCAGCCCGAGACCAGTAGATACGCAGTATTTT
CDR3: CASSPRPVDTQYF

size: NA
D: NA
V: TRBV7-9
length: 14
J: TRBJ1-6
DNA: TGTGCCAGCAGCTTACGCAGGGGTGGATCACCCCTCCACTTT
CDR3: CASSLRRGGSPLHF

size: many
D: TRBD1
V: TRBV4-2
length: 15
J: TRBJ2-4
DNA: TGTGCCAGCAGCCATAGACAGGGGGTAGGAGACATTCAGTACTTC
CDR3: CASSHRQGVGDIQYF

size: NA
D: NA
V: TRBV29-1
length: 13
J: TRBJ2-4
DNA: TGCAGCGTTCAGGACTACCTAGGCAACATTCAGTACTTC
CDR3: CSVQDYLGNIQYF

size: NA
D: NA
V: TRBV12-3/TRBV12-4
length: 13
J: TRBJ2-7
DNA: TGTGCCAGCAGCGTGACAGTCTCCTACGAGCAGTACTTC
CDR3: CASSVTVSYEQYF

size: few
D: NA
V: TRBV7-2
length: 13
J: TRBJ1-6
DNA: TGTGCCAGCAGCCCCAACGGGCATTCACCCCTCCACTTT
CDR3: CASSPNGHSPLHF

size: few
D: TRBD1
V: TRBV4-3
length: 14
J: TRBJ1-4
DNA: TGCGCCAGCAGCCAAAACAGGGGAGGCGAAAAACTGTTTTTT
CDR3: CASSQNRGGEKLFF

size: many
D: NA
V: TRBV5-4
length: 15
J: TRBJ2-1
DNA: TGTGCCAGCAGCTTCGGGGCGAGCTCCTACAATGAGCAGTTCTTC
CDR3: CASSFGASSYNEQFF